A single sample gave rise to the 3 T cell receptor beta chains below, sequenced in a study of siplizumab effects on memory and regulatory T cells. Assay: immunoSEQ multiplex PCR; the TCRdb copy retains only in-frame clones and omits some. The data show approximately 60,000 clones, 95% to 98% seen once. The sample was naive CD8+ T cells sorted from blood. These receptors were obtained from a human donor in good health.

J is TRBJ2-2 and V is TRBV21-1; TRBD1, as called in the table, went unchecked against the DNA. TRBV21-1 is termed a pseudogene. The CDR3 loop spans 17 amino acids. CDR3 in amino acids: CASSKHLGQGATGELFF. CDR3 nucleotides: TGTGCCAGCAGCAAACATCTGGGACAGGGGGCGACCGGGGAGCTGTTTTTT.

This chain connects TRBV7-6 to TRBJ2-4; D unresolved. CDR1 and CDR2 from the germline V gene are SGHVS and FNYEAQ. Trimming shortened V by 5 bases and J by 8 bases, and 13 bases separated the two germline ends. The CDR3 loop spans 13 amino acids. The CDR3 here is CASSTAVRDIQYF. In DNA form, the CDR3 reads TGTGCCAGCAGCACGGCCGTTCGGGACATTCAGTACTTC.

The gene calls are TRBV21-1 and TRBJ2-3; TRBD2, the table's D call, lacks a check against the DNA. TRBV21-1 is assigned pseudogene status. This CDR3 has 16 amino acids. The CDR3 region has the DNA TGTGCCAGCCTCCACTGGGGCGGGGGGAGGACAGATACGCAGTATTTT. Protein product: CASLHWGGGRTDTQYF.